Following are 32 T cell receptor beta chains from one sample sequenced in a study of monozygotic twins with inflammatory bowel disease. After re-calling the 5' RACE reads, TCRdb lists one entry per CDR3 protein, DNA absent. The listing contains 300,000 to 400,000 distinct CDR3 sequences. The sequencing sample was made of blood. These receptors were taken from a human donor with ulcerative colitis or Crohn's disease, or a healthy co-twin of an affected twin (not recorded which).

The chain uses TRBV10-3 and TRBJ1-5; TCRdb indicates TRBD1, and absent DNA this call remains unverified. The germline V gene has CDR1 ENHRY and CDR2 SYGVKD. The CDR3 covers 15 residues. The CDR3 reads CAISGGQVRNQPQHF.

This chain uses TRBV28 with TRBJ2-3; TCRdb returns TRBD1, unconfirmable since there is no DNA. The germline gives CDR1 MDHEN, CDR2 SYDVKM. The CDR3 has 15 residues. CDR3 region: CASSNPDRKEDTQYF.

The chain recombines TRBV30 with TRBJ2-3; with no DNA, the TCRdb D assignment of TRBD1 cannot be verified. The CDR3 loop spans 13 amino acids. Germline-derived CDR1 and CDR2 are GTSNPN and SVGIG (reference sequence). This chain's CDR3 is CAWSSREIDTQYF. Combining the CDR3 with reference TRBV30 and TRBJ2-3 gives the whole variable domain SQTIHQWPATLVQPVGSPLSLECTVEGTSNPNLYWYRQAAGRGLQLLFYSVGIGQISSEVPQNLSASRPQDRQFILSSKKLLLSDSGFYLCAWSSREIDTQYFGPGTRLTVL.

The chain carries TRBV5-1 and TRBJ2-7. CDR1 and CDR2 (germline): SGHRS, YFSETQ. The CDR3 has 13 residues. The CDR3 sequence: CASSLQNSREQYF.

This chain joins TRBV11-2 and TRBJ2-3; the D call of TRBD2 rests on TCRdb alone, since no DNA is present to check it. The CDR3 length is 14 residues. Germline V gene data show CDR1 as SGHAT and CDR2 as FQNNGV. The CDR3 sequence: CASSLEGRRDTRYF.

This CDR3 reads CASSVTSLRGVYGYTF. The chain joins TRBV27 to TRBJ1-2; TCRdb returns TRBD1, unconfirmable since there is no DNA. CDR3 length: 16 residues. Germline-derived CDR1 and CDR2 are MNHEY and SMNVEV (reference sequence).

The genes are TRBV30 and TRBJ2-3; TCRdb proposes TRBD2, but this gene call is untestable without DNA. CDR3 length: 15 residues. Per the germline V gene, CDR1 is GTSNPN and CDR2 is SVGIG (reference sequence). CDR3 sequence reads: CAWKGRRSPFYTQYF.

The chain employs TRBV7-2 and TRBJ2-7. Germline V gene data show CDR1 as SGHTA and CDR2 as FQGNSA. There are 13 residues in the CDR3. CDR3 sequence reads: CASSLDPIYEQYF.

The CDR3 is CASSLTGGANIQYF. The J gene is TRBJ2-4, the V gene TRBV28; TCRdb proposes TRBD1, but this gene call is untestable without DNA. Germline-derived CDR1 and CDR2 are MDHEN and SYDVKM. The CDR3 contains 14 residues.

V and J are TRBV7-2 and TRBJ2-7; TCRdb designates TRBD1, a call that cannot be tested without DNA. The V gene's germline CDR1 is SGHTA and CDR2 FQGNSA. The CDR3 is 14 residues long. Here the CDR3 reads CASSLKGQDYEQYF.

The gene calls are TRBV5-1 and TRBJ2-7. This CDR3 has 14 residues. Germline assignment: CDR1 SGHRS and CDR2 YFSETQ. This chain's CDR3 is CASSLSGYGDEQYF.

The chain is built from TRBV4-3 and TRBJ2-3. The germline gives CDR1 LGHNA, CDR2 YSLEER. The CDR3 length is 16 residues. CDR3 protein: CASSQGSSRVTDTQYF.

The chain joins TRBV20-1 to TRBJ1-5. This CDR3 is 12 amino acids long. Germline CDR1 reads DFQATT; CDR2 reads SNEGSKA (reference sequence). CDR3 protein: CSATGGSQPQHF.

This chain uses TRBV18 with TRBJ1-1; TCRdb calls TRBD1, which cannot be checked without DNA. CDR3 length: 14 amino acids. Germline-derived CDR1 and CDR2 are KGHSH and LQKENI. The CDR3 loop reads CASSLDSPYTEAFF.

The J gene is TRBJ2-7, the V gene TRBV3-1. The CDR3 is 15 amino acids. CDR1 and CDR2 (germline): LGHDT, YNNKEL (reference sequence). CDR3 region: CASSRKMPRELEQYF.

The V call is TRBV5-1, the J call TRBJ2-3; TCRdb reports TRBD2, a call that lacks DNA to check it against. CDR1 is SGHRS, CDR2 YFSETQ, per germline. The CDR3 totals 15 residues. CDR3 residues: CASSLGAGAGDTQYF.

The V and J genes are TRBV29-1 and TRBJ2-2; with no DNA, the TCRdb D assignment of TRBD2 cannot be verified. The CDR3 contains 14 residues. The germline V gene has CDR1 SQVTM and CDR2 ANQGSEA. The CDR3 here is CSVEPGRTAGELFF.

The chain uses TRBV3-1 and TRBJ2-3. Germline V gene sequence: CDR1 LGHDT, CDR2 YNNKEL (reference sequence). The CDR3 spans 14 residues. The CDR3 loop reads CASSQVGSTDTQYF.

The V call is TRBV5-1, the J call TRBJ1-4; checking the TCRdb D call of TRBD1 is not possible without DNA. Germline loops: CDR1 SGHRS, CDR2 YFSETQ. The CDR3 runs 15 residues. The CDR3 is CASSIPGRGDEKLFF.

This chain links TRBV29-1 with TRBJ1-1; TCRdb picks TRBD1, but there is no DNA to check that call. The germline V gene encodes CDR1 SQVTM and CDR2 ANQGSEA. This CDR3 has 14 amino acids. This chain's CDR3 is CSVLRGQMNTEAFF.

J is TRBJ2-7 and V is TRBV4-1. This CDR3 contains 11 residues. The germline CDR1 and CDR2 sequences are MGHRA and YSYEKL. The chain's CDR3 is CASSQDNEQYF.

The rearrangement links TRBV27 to TRBJ2-2; the TCRdb D gene call, TRBD1, has no DNA to confirm it. Germline V CDR1 and CDR2: MNHEY, SMNVEV (reference sequence). The CDR3 sequence is 18 residues long. CDR3 region: CASSVAGQGNHRAGELFF.

The chain combines TRBV6-1 with TRBJ2-7; the TRBD1 assignment by TCRdb is unverifiable without DNA. Germline CDR1 is MNHNS and CDR2 is SASEGT. The CDR3 runs to 17 residues. CDR3 sequence reads: CASSIRDSFNPSYEQYF.

This CDR3 reads CSARPSGKTEQFF. The chain uses TRBV20-1 and TRBJ2-1; TCRdb's D call of TRBD2 is untestable without DNA. The germline V gene encodes CDR1 DFQATT and CDR2 SNEGSKA (reference sequence). CDR3 length equals 13 residues.

The V gene is TRBV14, the J gene TRBJ2-7; TCRdb lists TRBD1, though no DNA is available to test this call. Germline CDR1 reads SGHDN; CDR2 reads FVKESK. The CDR3 length is 14 residues. The CDR3 spells CASSQGNRGYEQYF.

The rearrangement joins TRBV29-1 to TRBJ2-3; as DNA is missing, the TRBD1 call by TCRdb cannot be tested. CDR1 is SQVTM and CDR2 is ANQGSEA in the germline V gene. This CDR3 comprises 14 residues. CDR3 sequence: CSADRSGPEDTQYF.

This chain connects TRBV5-1 to TRBJ2-7; no DNA is available, so the TRBD1 call from TCRdb remains unchecked. Germline V gene lookup returns CDR1 SGHRS and CDR2 YFSETQ. The CDR3 sequence is 14 residues long. The CDR3 spells CASMEGADPYEQYF.

CDR3 protein: CASSQGDFTGASGKLFF. The rearrangement links TRBV3-1 to TRBJ1-4. The CDR3 is 17 residues long. The germline CDR1 and CDR2 sequences are LGHDT and YNNKEL (reference sequence).

This chain connects TRBV7-2 to TRBJ1-2. CDR1 is SGHTA, CDR2 FQGNSA, per germline. The CDR3 is 15 amino acids. This CDR3 reads CASSLEFSAYYGYTF.

CDR3 sequence reads: CASSSPGGSGGAVGYNEQFF. The chain combines TRBV11-2 with TRBJ2-1; TCRdb lists TRBD2, though no DNA is available to test this call. Germline-derived CDR1 and CDR2 are SGHAT and FQNNGV. CDR3 length: 20 amino acids.

V gene TRBV11-2 combines with J gene TRBJ1-1. The germline gives CDR1 SGHAT, CDR2 FQNNGV. This CDR3 has 16 amino acids. This chain's CDR3 is CASSPEVWQVNTEAFF.

The genes are TRBV20-1 and TRBJ2-7; the D call from TCRdb, TRBD1, cannot be confirmed without DNA. This CDR3 region has 12 residues. Germline values: CDR1 DFQATT, CDR2 SNEGSKA (reference sequence). CDR3 loop: CSANRGSGEQYF.